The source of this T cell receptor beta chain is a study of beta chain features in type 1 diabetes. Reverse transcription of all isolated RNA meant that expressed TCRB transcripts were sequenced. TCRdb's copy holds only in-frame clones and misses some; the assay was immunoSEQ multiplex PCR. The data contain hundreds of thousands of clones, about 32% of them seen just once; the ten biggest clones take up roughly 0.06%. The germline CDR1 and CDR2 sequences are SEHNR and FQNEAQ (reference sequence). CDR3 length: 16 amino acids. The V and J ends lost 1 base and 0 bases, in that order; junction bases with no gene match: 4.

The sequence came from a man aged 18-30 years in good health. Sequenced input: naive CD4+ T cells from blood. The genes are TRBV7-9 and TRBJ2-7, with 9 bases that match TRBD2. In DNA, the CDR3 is TGTGCCAGCAGCTTAGAGGTAGCGGGAGCCTCCTACGAGCAGTACTTC. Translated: CASSLEVAGASYEQYF.